This T cell receptor beta chain was obtained from a study of CD8+ T cells in alopecia areata. Study details: Treated patients swallowed 5 to 10 mg of oral tofacitinib twice daily.

This CDR3 region has 13 residues. V was cut by 6 bases and J by 4 bases, with 12 bases left in between. CDR1 and CDR2 from the germline V gene are LNHDA and SQIVND (reference sequence). Sequencing used cDNA as its template, made by extracting RNA and reverse transcribing it. Data came from immunoSEQ multiplex PCR; TCRdb stores just in-frame clones and leaves some out. The sample includes about 180,000 clones, approximately 70% seen only once; the top ten take roughly 11%. CD4+ and CD8+ T cells were sorted from PBMCs. The rearrangement uses TRBV19 and TRBJ1-2, with D unresolved. Material: CD8+ T cells sorted from blood, obtained at week 0. The TCR originated in a human donor with alopecia areata. The CDR3: CASRNQDGYGYTF. The CDR3 DNA follows: TGTGCCAGTAGGAATCAGGATGGCTATGGCTACACCTTC.